This T cell receptor (beta chain) was obtained from a study of T-cell reconstitution after alpha-beta-depleted transplantation in children. By sample share, this clonotype is medium-sized. Unique molecular identifiers tagged the TCRbeta library. A single record per CDR3 protein comes from TCRdb applying MiXCR to the PCR reads. The sample has approximately 200,000 distinct CDR3 sequences, more than 14% seen once. The germline gives CDR1 MNHNY, CDR2 SVGAGI (reference sequence). The CDR3 has 10 amino acids. V lost 5 bases and J 6 bases, leaving 4 bases between the germline ends. The clonotype comes from a human donor who donated a stem cell graft to a child with acute lymphoblastic leukemia. This chain joins TRBV6-6 and TRBJ1-2; D is unresolved. Here the sequenced sample was PBMCs from the stem cell graft donor, taken from the stem cell graft. CDR3 sequence: CASSQDGYTF. The DNA of the CDR3 is TGTGCCAGCAGTCAAGATGGCTACACCTTC.